This T cell receptor (beta chain) was sequenced in a study of T cells in women clearing cervical HPV infection. For the study at large: HLA type stays a possible confounder, typing being limited.

Points on this clone: The CDR3 end lies 3 residues beyond the end of the read and is filled in from the germline J gene.

Germline CDR1 is SGHAT and CDR2 is FQDESV (reference sequence). The V and J ends lost 0 bases and 5 bases respectively, with 11 bases between them. The CDR3 covers 15 residues. The protocol was immunoSEQ multiplex PCR, while the TCRdb copy is restricted to in-frame clones and leaves out a portion. Seen in this sample are about 32,000 clones; the ten most common clones hold more than 6.5%. The origin of this receptor is a woman between 18 and 70 years old with a cervical HPV16 infection that either progressed to CIN3+ or cleared (not recorded which). Sequencing was carried out using blood buffy coat. The genes are TRBV11-1 and TRBJ2-1, with D perhaps TRBD2 (7 bases). The sequenced CDR3 bases are TGTGCCAGCAGCTTAGCGGGGGGGCCGGACAATGAG. It codes for CASSLAGGPDNE. The entire CDR3 protein reads CASSLAGGPDNEQFF.